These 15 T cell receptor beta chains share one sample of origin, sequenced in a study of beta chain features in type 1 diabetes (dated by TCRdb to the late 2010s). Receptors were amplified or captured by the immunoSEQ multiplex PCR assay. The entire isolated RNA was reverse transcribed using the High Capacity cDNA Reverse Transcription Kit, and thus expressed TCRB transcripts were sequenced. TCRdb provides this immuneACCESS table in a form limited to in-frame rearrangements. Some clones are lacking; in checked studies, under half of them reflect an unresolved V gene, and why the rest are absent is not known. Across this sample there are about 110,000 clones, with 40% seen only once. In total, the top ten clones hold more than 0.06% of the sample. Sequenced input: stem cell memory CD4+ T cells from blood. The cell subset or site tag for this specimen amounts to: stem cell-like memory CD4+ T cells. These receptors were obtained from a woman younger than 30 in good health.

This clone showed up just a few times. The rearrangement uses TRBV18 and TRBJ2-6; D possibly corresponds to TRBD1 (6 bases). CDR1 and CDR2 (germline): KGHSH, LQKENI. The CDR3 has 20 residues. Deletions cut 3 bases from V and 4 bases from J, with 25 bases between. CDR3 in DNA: TGTGCCAGCTCACCTGGCCCCGGGACATCTAAATCCTTGGGGGCCAACGTCCTGACTTTC. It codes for CASSPGPGTSKSLGANVLTF.

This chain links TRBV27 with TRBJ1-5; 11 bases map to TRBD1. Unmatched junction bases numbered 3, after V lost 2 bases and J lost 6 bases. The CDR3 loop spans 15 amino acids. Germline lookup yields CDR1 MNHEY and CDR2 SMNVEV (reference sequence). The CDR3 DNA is TGTGCCAGCAGTTTAGGACAGGGGGCTGGTCAGCCCCAGCATTTT. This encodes CASSLGQGAGQPQHF.

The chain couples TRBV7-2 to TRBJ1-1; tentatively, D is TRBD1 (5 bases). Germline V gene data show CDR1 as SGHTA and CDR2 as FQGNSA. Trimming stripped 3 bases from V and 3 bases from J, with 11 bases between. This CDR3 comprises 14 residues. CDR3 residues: CASSFQRGDTEAFF. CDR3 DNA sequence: TGTGCCAGCAGCTTCCAGCGGGGGGACACTGAAGCTTTCTTT.

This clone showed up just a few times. In nucleotides, the CDR3 is TGTGCCAGCAGCGTAGCCGGGACTAGCGATCATACGCAGTATTTT. It codes for CASSVAGTSDHTQYF. V usage is TRBV9 and J usage is TRBJ2-3; 10 bases are a match to TRBD2. Germline V gene lookup returns CDR1 SGDLS and CDR2 YYNGEE. The ends lost 0 bases at V and 7 bases at J; junction bases unmatched: 5. The CDR3 has 15 amino acids.

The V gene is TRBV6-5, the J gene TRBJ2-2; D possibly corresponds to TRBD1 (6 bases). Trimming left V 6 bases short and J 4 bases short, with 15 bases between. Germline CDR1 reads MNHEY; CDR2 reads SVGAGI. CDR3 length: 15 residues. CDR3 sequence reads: CASSPGTPSTGELFF. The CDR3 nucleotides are TGTGCCAGCAGCCCCGGGACACCTAGCACCGGGGAGCTGTTTTTT.

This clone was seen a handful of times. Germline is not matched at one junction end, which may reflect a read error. In DNA, the CDR3 is TGTGCCAGCAGCCTAACCGGGCCCCTTAGGGGCCAAGAGACCCAGTACTTC. It encodes CASSLTGPLRGQETQYF. The genes are TRBV7-3 and TRBJ2-5, with a tentative D call TRBD1 (5 bases). The CDR3 consists of 17 residues. Looked up from germline, CDR1 is SGHTA and CDR2 is FQGTGA.

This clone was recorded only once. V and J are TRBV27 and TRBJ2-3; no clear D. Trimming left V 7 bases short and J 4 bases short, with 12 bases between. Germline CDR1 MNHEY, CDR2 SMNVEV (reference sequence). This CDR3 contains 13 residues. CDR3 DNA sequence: TGTGCCAGCAAAATAACCGGAGCAGATACGCAGTATTTT. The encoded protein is CASKITGADTQYF.

This chain's CDR3 is CASSLGFSGGSTDTQYF. DNA of the CDR3: TGTGCCAGCAGCTTAGGATTTAGCGGAGGAAGCACAGATACGCAGTATTTT. The chain links TRBV11-2 to TRBJ2-3, with D maybe TRBD2 (6 bases). The germline V and J ends were trimmed by 1 base and 0 bases, with 14 bases remaining between them. The CDR3 is 17 residues long. The germline V gene encodes CDR1 SGHAT and CDR2 FQNNGV.

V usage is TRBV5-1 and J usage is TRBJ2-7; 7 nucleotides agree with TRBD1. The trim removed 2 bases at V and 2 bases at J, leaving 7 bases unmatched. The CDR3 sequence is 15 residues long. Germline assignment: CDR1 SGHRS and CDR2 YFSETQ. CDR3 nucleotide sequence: TGCGCCAGCAGCTTCCGGGACAGTCATGCCTACGAGCAGTACTTC. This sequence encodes CASSFRDSHAYEQYF.

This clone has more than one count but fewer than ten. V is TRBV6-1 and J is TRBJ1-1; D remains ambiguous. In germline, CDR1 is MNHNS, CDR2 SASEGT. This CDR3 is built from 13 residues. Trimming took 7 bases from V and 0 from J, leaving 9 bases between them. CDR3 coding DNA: TGTGCCAGCAAAGAGGCCCTGAACACTGAAGCTTTCTTT. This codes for CASKEALNTEAFF.

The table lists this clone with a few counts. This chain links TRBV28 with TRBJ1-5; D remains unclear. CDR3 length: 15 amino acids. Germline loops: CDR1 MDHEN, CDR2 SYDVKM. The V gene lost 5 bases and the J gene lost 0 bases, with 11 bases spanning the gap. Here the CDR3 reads CASSRGSYSNQPQHF. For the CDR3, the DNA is TGTGCCAGCAGTCGAGGGTCCTATAGCAATCAGCCCCAGCATTTT.

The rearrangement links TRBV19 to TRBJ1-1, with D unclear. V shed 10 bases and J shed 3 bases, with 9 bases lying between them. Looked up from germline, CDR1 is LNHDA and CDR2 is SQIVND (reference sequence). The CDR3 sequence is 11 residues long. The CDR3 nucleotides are TGTGCCACCCGGGGTTACACTGAAGCTTTCTTT. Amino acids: CATRGYTEAFF. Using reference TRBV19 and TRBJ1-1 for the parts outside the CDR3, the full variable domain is DGGITQSPKYLFRKEGQNVTLSCEQNLNHDAMYWYRQDPGQGLRLIYYSQIVNDFQKGDIAEGYSVSREKKESFPLTVTSAQKNPTAFYLCATRGYTEAFFGQGTRLTVV.

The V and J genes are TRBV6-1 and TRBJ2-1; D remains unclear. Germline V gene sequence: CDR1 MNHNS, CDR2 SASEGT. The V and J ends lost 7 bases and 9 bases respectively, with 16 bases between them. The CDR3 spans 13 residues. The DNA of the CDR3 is TGTGCCAGCAAAATGAACCCTTCCAGTGAGCAGTTCTTC. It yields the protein CASKMNPSSEQFF.

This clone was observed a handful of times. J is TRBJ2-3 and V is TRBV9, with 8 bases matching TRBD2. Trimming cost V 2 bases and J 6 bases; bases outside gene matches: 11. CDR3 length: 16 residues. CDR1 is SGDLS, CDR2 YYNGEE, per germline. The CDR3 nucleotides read TGTGCCAGCAGCGTCGCGGGAGGTCCCGTTACGGATACGCAGTATTTT. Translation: CASSVAGGPVTDTQYF.

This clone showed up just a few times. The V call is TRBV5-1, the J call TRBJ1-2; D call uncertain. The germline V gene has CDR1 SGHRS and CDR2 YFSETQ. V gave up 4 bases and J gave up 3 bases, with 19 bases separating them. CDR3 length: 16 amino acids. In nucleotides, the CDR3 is TGCGCCAGCAGCCCACCTACCATGGGGAGGGACTATGGCTACACCTTC. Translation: CASSPPTMGRDYGYTF.